This T cell receptor beta chain stems from a study of cytomegalovirus exposure and HLA in healthy donors. Study results and limitations: In a later analysis, an Asian-associated ancestry cluster reportedly showed fewer N-insertions than the roughly 700-donor mean. An assumption of roughly uniform sequencing depth across donors underlay the presence/absence analyses. Indistinguishable V segments such as TRBV6-2 and TRBV6-3 were excluded.

The PCR used 60 Vbeta and 13 Jbeta primers. Per the authors' pipeline: Later reanalysis found roughly 80 million unique TCR beta chains, around 11 million of them shared. Here immunoSEQ multiplex PCR was the method, and the copy in TCRdb shows in-frame clones only, minus some. The D gene and trimming were derived from the DNA, and the V and J assignments and clone size from that table. The data hold 120,000 or so clones, with 60% to 75% observed a single time. This CDR3 has 13 residues. Per germline, CDR1 SQVTM and CDR2 ANQGSEA. A remark on this clone: Its antigen is as yet unknown.

The sample taken for sequencing was PBMCs. The clonotype originates from a woman aged 50 to 60 in good health and CMV-seropositive. The genes are TRBV29-1 and TRBJ2-5; 7 positions match TRBD1. The DNA end lines up better with TRBJ2-7; the J call may be wrong. The DNA of the CDR3 is TGCAGCGTCAGTCGACAGGGTCTCGACGAGCAGTACTTC. Amino acids: CSVSRQGLDEQYF.